These T cell receptor beta chains were read from a single sample in a study of blood T cell repertoires in COVID-19. TCRdb's table, derived via immunoSEQ multiplex PCR, lists solely in-frame clones and lacks some. The repertoire includes 60,000 or so clones, roughly 88% of them detected once, and about a tenth sits in the top ten. The sample was peripheral blood. These receptors all come from a man aged 25 to 40 with COVID-19, enrolled during active disease. Both conserved end residues are part of each CDR3. D genes are given only for firm matches. Size is omitted from some rows. Given values are once, few, many or a class for expanded clones.

>NA|TRBV7-9|NA|TRBJ2-2
CASSVTGAPGELFF
TGTGCCAGCAGTGTGACGGGAGCCCCCGGGGAGCTGTTTTTT
>TRBD1|TRBV5-5|NA|TRBJ2-1
CASSPGDRSPYNEQFF
TGTGCCAGCAGCCCAGGGGACAGGAGCCCCTACAATGAGCAGTTCTTC
>NA|TRBV19|NA|TRBJ2-4
CASSVPWENYQNIQYF
TGTGCCAGTAGTGTTCCGTGGGAGAATTATCAAAACATTCAGTACTTC
>NA|TRBV6-5|NA|TRBJ1-1
CASSYGETGRAFF
TGTGCCAGCAGTTATGGGGAGACAGGACGTGCTTTCTTT
>NA|TRBV24-1|NA|TRBJ2-3
CATSDFGQSTDTQYF
TGTGCCACCAGTGATTTTGGACAGAGCACAGATACGCAGTATTTT
>TRBD1|TRBV11-3|NA|TRBJ1-1
CASSLGRGRPEAFF
TGTGCCAGCAGCTTAGGCAGGGGGCGGCCCGAAGCTTTCTTT
>NA|TRBV21-1|NA|TRBJ2-4
CASSPIRLRDKTLATKNIQYF
TGTGCCAGCAGCCCAATACGCCTCCGGGACAAAACACTAGCGACCAAAAACATTCAGTACTTC
>NA|TRBV2|NA|TRBJ1-6
CASSERGSSYNSPLHF
TGTGCCAGCAGTGAGAGGGGGAGCTCCTATAATTCACCCCTCCACTTT
>TRBD2|TRBV6-6|NA|TRBJ2-7
CASSLREVPYEQYF
TGTGCCAGCAGTTTGCGGGAGGTCCCCTACGAGCAGTACTTC
>TRBD1|TRBV5-6|NA|TRBJ2-3
CASSGNRGGTDTQYF
TGTGCCAGCAGCGGAAACAGGGGCGGCACAGATACGCAGTATTTT
>NA|TRBV14|NA|TRBJ2-4
CASRGPGNIQYF
TGTGCCAGCAGGGGGCCAGGAAACATTCAGTACTTC
>TRBD1|TRBV5-4|NA|TRBJ2-7
CASSSGTGNLYEQYF
TGTGCCAGCAGCTCCGGGACAGGGAACCTCTACGAGCAGTACTTC
>TRBD1|TRBV10-3|NA|TRBJ2-7
CAISGQGWGEQYF
TGTGCCATCAGTGGACAGGGGTGGGGCGAGCAGTACTTC
>TRBD2|TRBV7-9|NA|TRBJ2-1
CASSSGLAGPLRNEQFF
TGTGCCAGCAGCTCCGGACTAGCGGGGCCACTGAGGAATGAGCAGTTCTTC
>NA|TRBV9|NA|TRBJ1-1
CASSSRGGRAFF
TGTGCCAGCAGTTCTAGGGGGGGCAGAGCTTTCTTT
>NA|TRBV19|NA|TRBJ1-1
CASSDRYTEAFF
TGTGCCAGTAGTGACAGGTACACTGAAGCTTTCTTT
>NA|TRBV11-1|NA|TRBJ2-5
CASSLFQAGETQYF
TGTGCCAGCAGCTTATTCCAGGCTGGGGAGACCCAGTACTTC
>TRBD1|TRBV7-2|NA|TRBJ2-1
CASSSRQGAYEQFF
TGTGCCAGCAGCTCTAGACAGGGGGCTTATGAGCAGTTCTTC
>NA|TRBV9|NA|TRBJ2-1
CASTATGTAAYNEQFF
TGTGCCAGCACCGCCACCGGGACTGCCGCATACAATGAGCAGTTCTTC
>NA|TRBV19|NA|TRBJ1-4
CASMGGATNEKLFF
TGTGCCAGTATGGGGGGGGCAACTAATGAAAAACTGTTTTTT
>NA|TRBV21-1|NA|TRBJ2-7
CASSKAGGSSYEQYF
TGTGCCAGCAGCAAAGCTGGGGGGTCGTCCTACGAGCAGTACTTC
>TRBD2|TRBV28|NA|TRBJ2-7
CASSFQGTSGGGEYF
TGTGCCAGCAGTTTTCAGGGGACTAGCGGGGGAGGGGAGTACTTC
>NA|TRBV10-3|once|TRBJ2-5
CAISARDSETQYF
TGTGCCATCAGCGCTCGGGATAGCGAGACCCAGTACTTC
>TRBD1|TRBV20-1|NA|TRBJ1-2
CSASVPGQGAGGYTF
TGCAGTGCTAGTGTCCCGGGACAGGGGGCTGGTGGCTACACCTTC